The table lists the clone carrying this TCR beta chain with a count of one. V lost 3 bases and J lost 3, with 12 bases in between. The germline V gene has CDR1 SGHTA and CDR2 FQGNSA. The CDR3 runs 14 residues. Patients with a history of autoimmune disease or on systemic immunosuppression were excluded. This sample stems from a study of OX40 agonist ivuxolimab in advanced cancers. Across the whole study: Participants could have had prior anti-PD-1, anti-PD-L1 or anti-CTLA-4 therapy, and 40% had some.

Measured with immunoSEQ multiplex PCR; TCRdb has only the in-frame clones, and not every one. Here the sample spans 65,000 to 70,000 clones, 80% to 90% being singletons. V usage is TRBV7-2 and J usage is TRBJ2-7; D perhaps matches TRBD2 (6 bases). The specimen comprised CD4+ or CD8+ T cells sorted from blood, sampled in a trial of the OX40 agonist ivuxolimab. The TCR comes from an adult with an advanced solid tumor such as melanoma, head and neck, liver or kidney cancer. The CDR3 region is CASSFPGLDYEQYF. Written as DNA, the CDR3 is TGTGCCAGCAGCTTCCCGGGACTGGACTACGAGCAGTACTTC.